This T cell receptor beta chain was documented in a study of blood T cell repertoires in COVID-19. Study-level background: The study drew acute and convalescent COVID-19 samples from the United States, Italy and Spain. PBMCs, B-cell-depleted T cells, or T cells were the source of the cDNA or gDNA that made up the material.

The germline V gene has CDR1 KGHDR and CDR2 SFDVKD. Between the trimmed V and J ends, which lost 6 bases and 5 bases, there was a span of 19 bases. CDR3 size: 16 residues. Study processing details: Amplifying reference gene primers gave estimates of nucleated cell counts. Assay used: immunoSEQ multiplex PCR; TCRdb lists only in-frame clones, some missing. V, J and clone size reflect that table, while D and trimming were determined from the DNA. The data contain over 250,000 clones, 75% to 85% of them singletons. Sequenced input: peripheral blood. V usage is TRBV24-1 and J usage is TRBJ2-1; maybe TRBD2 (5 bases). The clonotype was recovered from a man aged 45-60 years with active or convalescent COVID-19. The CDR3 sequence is CATSRRFVSLHNEQFF. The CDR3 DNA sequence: TGTGCCACCAGTCGGAGGTTCGTCTCGCTCCACAATGAGCAGTTCTTC.